The 13 T cell receptor beta chains presented below share a single source sample, sequenced in a study of cytomegalovirus exposure and HLA in healthy donors. The PCR used 60 Vbeta and 13 Jbeta primers. The protocol was immunoSEQ multiplex PCR, while the TCRdb copy is restricted to in-frame clones and leaves out a portion. Here the sample spans some 100,000 clones, about 76% being singletons. The source material was PBMCs. These receptors were taken from a woman aged 40 to 49 in good health and CMV-seropositive.

Remarks on this clone: The same CDR3 also results from other DNA sequences found in this sample. The chain joins TRBV18 to TRBJ1-1; tentative D call: TRBD1 (6 bases). CDR1 KGHSH and CDR2 LQKENI come from the germline V gene. CDR3 length equals 13 residues. The V gene lost 6 bases and the J gene lost 1 base, with 9 bases spanning the gap. The CDR3 region is CASSSGQNTEAFF. The CDR3 DNA follows: TGTGCCAGCTCGTCGGGACAGAACACTGAAGCTTTCTTT.

This clone has just a few counts. The gene calls are TRBV19 and TRBJ1-2; D call uncertain. Trimming stripped 9 bases from V and 1 base from J, with 9 bases between. CDR3 size: 12 residues. CDR1 and CDR2 (germline): LNHDA, SQIVND (reference sequence). The CDR3 loop is CASGVLNYGYTF. The CDR3 DNA sequence: TGTGCCAGCGGGGTGCTTAACTATGGCTACACCTTC.

The chain links TRBV29-1 to TRBJ2-7; maybe TRBD1 (6 bases). V lost 6 bases and J lost 2, with 17 bases in between. From germline, CDR1 is SQVTM and CDR2 ANQGSEA. The CDR3 loop spans 14 amino acids. The CDR3 sequence is CSVAPKGGTYEQYF. CDR3 in DNA: TGCAGCGTCGCTCCCAAAGGGGGAACCTACGAGCAGTACTTC.

This clone has just one count. The chain uses TRBV4-1 and TRBJ2-1, with D uncertain. CDR1 MGHRA and CDR2 YSYEKL come from the germline V gene. This CDR3 has 14 residues. V lost 2 bases, J lost 7 bases, and 12 bases lay in between. CDR3 amino acids: CASSQLVLRNEQFF. The CDR3 region has the DNA TGCGCCAGCAGCCAATTGGTATTACGGAATGAGCAGTTCTTC.

The chain has TRBV30 and TRBJ1-1; no clear D gene. V was clipped by 0 bases and J by 4 bases, with 12 bases between them. The CDR3 runs to 14 residues. In germline, CDR1 is GTSNPN, CDR2 SVGIG (reference sequence). CDR3 amino acids: CAWSVMVTTTEAFF. The CDR3 DNA is TGTGCCTGGAGTGTGATGGTCACTACCACTGAAGCTTTCTTT.

The chain employs TRBV11-2 and TRBJ1-2, with 8 bases that match TRBD1. Germline assignment: CDR1 SGHAT and CDR2 FQNNGV. Germline trimming cut 5 bases from V and 3 bases from J; bases unmatched to any gene: 2. The CDR3 has 13 amino acids. CDR3 region: CASSPQGDYGYTF. The DNA of the CDR3 is TGTGCCAGCAGCCCACAGGGGGACTATGGCTACACCTTC.

The rearrangement uses TRBV29-1 and TRBJ2-7; maybe TRBD1 (6 bases). CDR3 size: 13 residues. Germline V gene data show CDR1 as SQVTM and CDR2 as ANQGSEA. With 3 bases removed from V and 1 base from J, the gap between germline ends came to 10 bases. CDR3 sequence: CSVDDRTSYEQYF. The CDR3 nucleotides are TGCAGCGTTGACGACAGGACATCCTACGAGCAGTACTTC.

This chain uses TRBV18 with TRBJ1-1; the D gene is possibly TRBD1 (6 bases). Trimming shortened V by 3 bases and J by 6 bases, and 14 bases separated the two germline ends. This CDR3 comprises 14 residues. In germline, CDR1 is KGHSH, CDR2 LQKENI. Written as DNA, the CDR3 is TGTGCCAGCTCACCTTCTCCTACAGGGTCTGAAGCTTTCTTT. This gives the protein CASSPSPTGSEAFF. The variable domain in full, completed from reference TRBV18 and TRBJ1-1, reads NAGVMQNPRHLVRRRGQEARLRCSPMKGHSHVYWYRQLPEEGLKFMVYLQKENIIDESGMPKERFSAEFPKEGPSILRIQQVVRGDSAAYFCASSPSPTGSEAFFGQGTRLTVV.

The V gene is TRBV6-5, the J gene TRBJ2-2; D is ambiguous. Germline values: CDR1 MNHEY, CDR2 SVGAGI. Trimming removed 2 bases from V and 6 bases from J, with 4 bases in between. The CDR3 loop spans 12 amino acids. In DNA, the CDR3 is TGTGCCAGCAGTTACGGGCCCGGGGAGCTGTTTTTT. Its protein is CASSYGPGELFF.

The chain uses TRBV18 and TRBJ1-4; 11 nucleotides agree with TRBD1. V lost 2 bases and J lost 8; bases outside the gene matches: 4. The CDR3 contains 15 residues. Germline CDR1 and CDR2: KGHSH and LQKENI. The CDR3 sequence: CASSPRGTGGEKLFF. In DNA, the CDR3 is TGTGCCAGCTCACCAAGAGGGACAGGGGGAGAAAAACTGTTTTTT.

The chain uses TRBV29-1 and TRBJ1-1; TRBD1 aligns across 10 bases. The CDR3 has 13 residues. V shed 4 bases and J 4 bases; nucleotides not matched to a gene: 3. CDR1 and CDR2 from the germline V gene are SQVTM and ANQGSEA. The CDR3 reads CSVVRTGGTEAFF. DNA for the CDR3: TGCAGCGTTGTCCGGACAGGGGGCACTGAAGCTTTCTTT.

The chain carries TRBV4-1 and TRBJ1-3; a possible D gene is TRBD1 (5 bases). CDR1 is MGHRA, CDR2 YSYEKL, per germline. The CDR3 has 17 residues. The V gene lost 2 bases and the J gene lost 3 bases, with 17 bases spanning the gap. The CDR3 loop reads CASSQTQRGGLGNTIYF. CDR3 nucleotides: TGCGCCAGCAGCCAAACGCAGAGGGGAGGGCTTGGAAACACCATATATTTT.

The chain uses TRBV5-4 and TRBJ1-1; TRBD1 might be the D (5 bases). The germline gives CDR1 SGHNT, CDR2 YYREEE (reference sequence). Trimming cost V 5 bases and J 4 bases, with 12 bases left between them. The CDR3 is 13 residues long. The CDR3 here is CASRYDRGTEAFF. Here the CDR3 DNA reads TGTGCCAGCAGGTACGACAGAGGCACTGAAGCTTTCTTT. Full variable domain (rest looked up from reference TRBV5-4 and TRBJ1-1): ETGVTQSPTHLIKTRGQQVTLRCSSQSGHNTVSWYQQALGQGPQFIFQYYREEENGRGNFPPRFSGLQFPNYSSELNVNALELDDSALYLCASRYDRGTEAFFGQGTRLTVV.